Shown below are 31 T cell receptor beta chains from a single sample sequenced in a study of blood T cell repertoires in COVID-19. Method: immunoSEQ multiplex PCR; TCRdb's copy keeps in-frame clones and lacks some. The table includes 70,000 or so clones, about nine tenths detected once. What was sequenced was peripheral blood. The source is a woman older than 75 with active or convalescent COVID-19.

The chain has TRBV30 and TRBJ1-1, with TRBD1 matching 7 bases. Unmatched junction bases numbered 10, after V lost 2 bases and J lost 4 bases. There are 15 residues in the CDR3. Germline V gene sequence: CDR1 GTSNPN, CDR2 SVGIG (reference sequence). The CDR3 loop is CAWSKITGAGTEAFF. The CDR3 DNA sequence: TGTGCCTGGAGTAAGATAACAGGGGCGGGCACTGAAGCTTTCTTT.

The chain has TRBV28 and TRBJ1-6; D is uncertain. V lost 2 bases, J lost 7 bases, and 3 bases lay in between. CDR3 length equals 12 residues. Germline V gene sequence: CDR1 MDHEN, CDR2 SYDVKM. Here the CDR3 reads CASSLRNSPLHF. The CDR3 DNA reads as TGTGCCAGCAGTTTACGGAATTCACCCCTCCACTTT.

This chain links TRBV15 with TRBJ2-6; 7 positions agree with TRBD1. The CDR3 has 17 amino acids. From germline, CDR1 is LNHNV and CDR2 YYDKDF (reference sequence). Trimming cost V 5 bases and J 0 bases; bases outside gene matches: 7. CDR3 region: CATSYRTGGSGANVLTF. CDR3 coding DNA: TGTGCCACCAGCTACCGGACAGGCGGCTCTGGGGCCAACGTCCTGACTTTC.

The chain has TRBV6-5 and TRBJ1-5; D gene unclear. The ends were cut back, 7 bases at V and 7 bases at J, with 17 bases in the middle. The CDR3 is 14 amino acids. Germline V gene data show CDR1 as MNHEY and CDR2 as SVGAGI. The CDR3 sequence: CASKVLLGSQPQHF. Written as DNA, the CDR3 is TGTGCCAGCAAGGTACTTTTAGGGAGCCAGCCCCAGCATTTT.

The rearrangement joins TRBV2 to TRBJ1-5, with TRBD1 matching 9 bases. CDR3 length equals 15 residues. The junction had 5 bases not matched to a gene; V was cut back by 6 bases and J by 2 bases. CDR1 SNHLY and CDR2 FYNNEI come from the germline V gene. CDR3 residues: CASRVQGAGNQPQHF. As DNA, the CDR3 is TGTGCCAGCAGGGTACAGGGGGCTGGCAATCAGCCCCAGCATTTT. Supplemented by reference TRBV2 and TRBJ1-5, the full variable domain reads EPEVTQTPSHQVTQMGQEVILRCVPISNHLYFYWYRQILGQKVEFLVSFYNNEISEKSEIFDDQFSVERPDGSNFTLKIRSTKLEDSAMYFCASRVQGAGNQPQHFGDGTRLSIL.

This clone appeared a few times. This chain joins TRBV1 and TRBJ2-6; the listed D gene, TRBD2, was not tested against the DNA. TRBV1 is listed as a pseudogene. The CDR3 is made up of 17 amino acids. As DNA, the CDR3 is TGCACCAGCAGCCCCCAAGCCAGGCCGGGGGGGGCCAACGTCCTGACTTTC. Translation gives CTSSPQARPGGANVLTF.

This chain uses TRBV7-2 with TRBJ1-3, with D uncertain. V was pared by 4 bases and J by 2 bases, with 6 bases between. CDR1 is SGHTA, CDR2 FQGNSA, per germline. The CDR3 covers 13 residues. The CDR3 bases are TGTGCCAGCAGCTCGAGCCCTGGAAACACCATATATTTT. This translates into CASSSSPGNTIYF. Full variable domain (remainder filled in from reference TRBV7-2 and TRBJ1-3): GAGVSQSPSNKVTEKGKDVELRCDPISGHTALYWYRQSLGQGLEFLIYFQGNSAPDKSGLPSDRFSAERTGGSVSTLTIQRTQQEDSAVYLCASSSSPGNTIYFGEGSWLTVV.

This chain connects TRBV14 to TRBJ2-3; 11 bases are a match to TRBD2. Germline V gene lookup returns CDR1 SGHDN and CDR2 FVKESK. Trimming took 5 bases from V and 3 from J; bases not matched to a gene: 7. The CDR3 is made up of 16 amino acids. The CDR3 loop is CASSDILAGGTDTQYF. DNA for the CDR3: TGTGCCAGCAGCGATATCCTAGCGGGGGGAACAGATACGCAGTATTTT.

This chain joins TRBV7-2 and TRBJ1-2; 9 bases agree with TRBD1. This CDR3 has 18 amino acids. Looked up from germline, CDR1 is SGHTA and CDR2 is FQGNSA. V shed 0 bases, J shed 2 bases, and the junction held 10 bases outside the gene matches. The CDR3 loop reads CASSLAGYGTGRNYGYTF. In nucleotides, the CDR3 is TGTGCCAGCAGCTTAGCGGGGTATGGGACAGGGCGCAACTATGGCTACACCTTC.

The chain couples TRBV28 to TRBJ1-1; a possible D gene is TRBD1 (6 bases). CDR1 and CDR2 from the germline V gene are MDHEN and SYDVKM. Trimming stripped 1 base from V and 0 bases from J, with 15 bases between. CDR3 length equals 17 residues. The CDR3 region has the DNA TGTGCCAGCAGTTTATTCCTGTCGGGGGGCCTGAACACTGAAGCTTTCTTT. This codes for CASSLFLSGGLNTEAFF.

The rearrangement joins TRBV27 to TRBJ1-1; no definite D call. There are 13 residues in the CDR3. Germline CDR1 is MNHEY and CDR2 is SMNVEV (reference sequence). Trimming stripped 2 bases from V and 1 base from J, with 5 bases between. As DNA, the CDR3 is TGTGCCAGCAGTTTAGGGCGGAACACTGAAGCTTTCTTT. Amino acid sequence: CASSLGRNTEAFF.

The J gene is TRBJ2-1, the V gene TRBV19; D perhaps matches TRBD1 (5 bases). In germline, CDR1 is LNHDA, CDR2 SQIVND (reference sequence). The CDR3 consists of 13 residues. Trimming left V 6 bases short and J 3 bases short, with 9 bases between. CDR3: CASRGLGYNEQFF. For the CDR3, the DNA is TGTGCCAGTAGGGGGCTAGGCTACAATGAGCAGTTCTTC. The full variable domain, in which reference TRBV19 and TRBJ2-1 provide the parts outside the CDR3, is DGGITQSPKYLFRKEGQNVTLSCEQNLNHDAMYWYRQDPGQGLRLIYYSQIVNDFQKGDIAEGYSVSREKKESFPLTVTSAQKNPTAFYLCASRGLGYNEQFFGPGTRLTVL.

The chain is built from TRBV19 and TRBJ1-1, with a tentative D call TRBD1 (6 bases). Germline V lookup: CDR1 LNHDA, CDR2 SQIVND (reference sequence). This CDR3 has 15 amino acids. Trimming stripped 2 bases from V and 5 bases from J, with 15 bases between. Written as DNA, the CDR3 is TGTGCCAGTAGTATATCTTGGACAGTGGAGACTGAAGCTTTCTTT. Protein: CASSISWTVETEAFF.

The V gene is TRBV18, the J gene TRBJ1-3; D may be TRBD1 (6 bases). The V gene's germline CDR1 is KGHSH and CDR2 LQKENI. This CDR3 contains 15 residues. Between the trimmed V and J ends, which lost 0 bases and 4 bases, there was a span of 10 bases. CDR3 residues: CASSPPGQRGNTIYF. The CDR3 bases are TGTGCCAGCTCACCACCCGGACAGAGGGGAAACACCATATATTTT.

CDR3 in amino acids: CATTQNRGKLFF. The CDR3 DNA sequence: TGTGCCACCACCCAGAACAGGGGAAAACTGTTTTTT. The chain joins TRBV15 to TRBJ1-4, with 7 bases identical to TRBD1. V was pared by 7 bases and J by 10 bases, with 6 bases of the junction left unmatched. The CDR3 covers 12 residues. Germline assignment: CDR1 LNHNV and CDR2 YYDKDF (reference sequence).

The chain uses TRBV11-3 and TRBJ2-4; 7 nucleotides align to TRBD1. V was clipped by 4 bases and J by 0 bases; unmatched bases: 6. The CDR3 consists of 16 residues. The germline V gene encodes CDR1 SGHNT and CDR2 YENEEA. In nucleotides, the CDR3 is TGTGCCAGCAGCTCGGACAGGCTTATAGCCAAAAACATTCAGTACTTC. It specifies CASSSDRLIAKNIQYF.

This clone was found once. CDR3 residues: CASRRQYGYTF. The CDR3 DNA follows: TGTGCCAGTCGGCGGCAGTATGGCTACACCTTC. The J gene is TRBJ1-2, the V gene TRBV19; D is unresolved. Trimming took 8 bases from V and 5 from J, leaving 9 bases between them. Germline V gene sequence: CDR1 LNHDA, CDR2 SQIVND (reference sequence). The CDR3 consists of 11 residues. The entire variable domain, with the rest obtained from reference TRBV19 and TRBJ1-2, is as follows: DGGITQSPKYLFRKEGQNVTLSCEQNLNHDAMYWYRQDPGQGLRLIYYSQIVNDFQKGDIAEGYSVSREKKESFPLTVTSAQKNPTAFYLCASRRQYGYTFGSGTRLTVV.

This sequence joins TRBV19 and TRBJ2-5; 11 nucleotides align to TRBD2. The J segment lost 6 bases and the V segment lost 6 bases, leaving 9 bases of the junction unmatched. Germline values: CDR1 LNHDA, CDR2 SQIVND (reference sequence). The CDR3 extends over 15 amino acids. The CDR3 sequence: CASSPTTSGGKTQYF. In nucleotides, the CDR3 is TGTGCCAGTAGCCCTACCACTAGCGGGGGAAAGACCCAGTACTTC.

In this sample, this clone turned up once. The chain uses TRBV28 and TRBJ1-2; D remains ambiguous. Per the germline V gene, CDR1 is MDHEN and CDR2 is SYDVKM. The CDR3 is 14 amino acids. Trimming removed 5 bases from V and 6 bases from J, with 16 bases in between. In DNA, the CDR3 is TGTGCCAGCAGTCCGCAGCGACTCGGGAATGGCTACACCTTC. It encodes CASSPQRLGNGYTF.

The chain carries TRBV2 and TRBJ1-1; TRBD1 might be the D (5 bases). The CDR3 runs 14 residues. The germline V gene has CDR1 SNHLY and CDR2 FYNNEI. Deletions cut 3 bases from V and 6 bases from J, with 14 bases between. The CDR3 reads CASSETEKNPEAFF. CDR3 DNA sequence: TGTGCCAGCAGTGAGACAGAAAAAAACCCTGAAGCTTTCTTT.

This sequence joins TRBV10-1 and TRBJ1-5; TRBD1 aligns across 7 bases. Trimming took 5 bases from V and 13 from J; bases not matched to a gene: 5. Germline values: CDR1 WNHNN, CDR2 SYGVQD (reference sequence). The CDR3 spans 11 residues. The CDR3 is CASSIQGPQHF. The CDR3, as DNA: TGCGCCAGCAGTATACAGGGGCCACAGCATTTT.

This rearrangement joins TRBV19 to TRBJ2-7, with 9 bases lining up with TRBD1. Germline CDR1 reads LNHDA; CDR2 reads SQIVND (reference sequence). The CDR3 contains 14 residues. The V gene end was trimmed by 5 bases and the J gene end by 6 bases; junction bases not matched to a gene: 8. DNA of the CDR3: TGTGCCAGTAGTGACGGACAGGGGCATGTCGAGCAGTACTTC. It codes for CASSDGQGHVEQYF.

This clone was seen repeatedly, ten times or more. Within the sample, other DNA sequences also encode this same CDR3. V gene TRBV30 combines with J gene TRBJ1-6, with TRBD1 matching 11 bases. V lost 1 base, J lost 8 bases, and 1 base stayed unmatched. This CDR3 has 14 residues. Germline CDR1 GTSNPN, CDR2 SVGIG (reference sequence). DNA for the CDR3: TGTGCCTGGAGTGCGGGACAGGGGGATTCACCCCTCCACTTT. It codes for CAWSAGQGDSPLHF.

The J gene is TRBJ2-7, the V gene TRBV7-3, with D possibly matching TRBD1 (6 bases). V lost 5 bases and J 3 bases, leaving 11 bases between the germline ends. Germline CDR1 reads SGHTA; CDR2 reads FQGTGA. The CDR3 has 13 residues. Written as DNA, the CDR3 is TGTGCCAGCAGCCCTGGACAGAGCTACGAGCAGTACTTC. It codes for CASSPGQSYEQYF.

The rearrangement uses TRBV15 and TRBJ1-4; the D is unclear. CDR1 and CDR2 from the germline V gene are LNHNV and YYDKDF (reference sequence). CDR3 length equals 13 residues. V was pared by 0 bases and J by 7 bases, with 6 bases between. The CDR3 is CATSRDRGEKLFF. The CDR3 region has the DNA TGTGCCACCAGCAGAGATCGGGGTGAAAAACTGTTTTTT.

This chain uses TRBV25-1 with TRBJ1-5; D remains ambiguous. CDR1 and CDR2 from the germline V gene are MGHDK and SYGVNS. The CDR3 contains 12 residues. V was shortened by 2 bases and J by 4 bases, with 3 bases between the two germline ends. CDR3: CASSEQNQPQHF. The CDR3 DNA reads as TGTGCCAGCAGTGAACAAAATCAGCCCCAGCATTTT.

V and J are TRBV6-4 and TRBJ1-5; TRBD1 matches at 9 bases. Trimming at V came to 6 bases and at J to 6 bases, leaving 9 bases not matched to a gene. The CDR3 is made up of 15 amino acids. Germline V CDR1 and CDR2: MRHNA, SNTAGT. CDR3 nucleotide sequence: TGTGCCAGCAGAGCCCATCGACAGGGGGTTCAGCCCCAGCATTTT. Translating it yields CASRAHRQGVQPQHF.

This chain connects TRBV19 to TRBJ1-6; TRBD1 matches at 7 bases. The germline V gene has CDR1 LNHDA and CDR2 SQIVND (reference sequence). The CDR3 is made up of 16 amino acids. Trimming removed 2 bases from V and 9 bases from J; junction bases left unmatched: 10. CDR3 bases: TGTGCCAGTAGTATAACCCAGGGGGAACTAGGTTCACCCCTCCACTTT. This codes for CASSITQGELGSPLHF. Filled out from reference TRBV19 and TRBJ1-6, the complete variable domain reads DGGITQSPKYLFRKEGQNVTLSCEQNLNHDAMYWYRQDPGQGLRLIYYSQIVNDFQKGDIAEGYSVSREKKESFPLTVTSAQKNPTAFYLCASSITQGELGSPLHFGNGTRLTVT.

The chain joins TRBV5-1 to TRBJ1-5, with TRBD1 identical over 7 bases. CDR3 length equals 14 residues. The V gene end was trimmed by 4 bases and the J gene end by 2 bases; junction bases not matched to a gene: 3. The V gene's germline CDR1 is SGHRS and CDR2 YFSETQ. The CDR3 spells CASSDGTGNQPQHF. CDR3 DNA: TGCGCCAGCAGCGATGGGACAGGCAATCAGCCCCAGCATTTT. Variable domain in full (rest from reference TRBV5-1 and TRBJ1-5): KAGVTQTPRYLIKTRGQQVTLSCSPISGHRSVSWYQQTPGQGLQFLFEYFSETQRNKGNFPGRFSGRQFSNSRSEMNVSTLELGDSALYLCASSDGTGNQPQHFGDGTRLSIL.

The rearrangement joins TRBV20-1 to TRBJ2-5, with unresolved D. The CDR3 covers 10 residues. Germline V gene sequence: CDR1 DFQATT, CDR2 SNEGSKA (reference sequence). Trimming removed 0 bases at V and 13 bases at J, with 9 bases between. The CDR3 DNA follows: TGCAGTGCTAGAGACGGGTTAGTGTACTTC. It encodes CSARDGLVYF.

The CDR3 DNA reads TGTGCCAGCTCCAGGCGGCCTAGCGGTTACAATGAGCAGTTCTTC. Translating it yields CASSRRPSGYNEQFF. The V and J genes are TRBV21-1 and TRBJ2-1; the DNA was not compared with TRBD2, the D call given in the table. TRBV21-1 has pseudogene status. The CDR3 runs to 15 residues.